These 18 T cell receptor beta chains were sequenced from one sample in a study of T cells in Graves' hyperthyroidism and ophthalmopathy. The TCR beta CDR3 regions underwent amplification using RNA transcripts as the source. A set of HTBI primers served as the primers for a first-round RT-PCR of the TCR CDR3. In TCRdb, the multiplex PCR reads were re-called with MiXCR into one record per CDR3 protein. The data show some 250,000 distinct CDR3 sequences, with roughly 15% seen just once and roughly 31% held by the top ten. Sequencing used blood. The receptor set was obtained from a woman in her fifties or sixties with Graves' hyperthyroidism that later progressed to Graves' ophthalmopathy.

This clonotype has ten or more counts. CDR3 residues: CASSWDRGAGTEAFF. CDR3 sequence (DNA): TGTGCCAGCAGCTGGGACAGGGGCGCGGGCACTGAAGCTTTCTTT. The chain is built from TRBV11-2 and TRBJ1-1; 10 bases are a match to TRBD1. Per the germline V gene, CDR1 is SGHAT and CDR2 is FQNNGV. Unmatched junction bases numbered 6, after V lost 4 bases and J lost 4 bases. This CDR3 has 15 amino acids. Full variable domain (remainder filled in from reference TRBV11-2 and TRBJ1-1): EAGVAQSPRYKIIEKRQSVAFWCNPISGHATLYWYQQILGQGPKLLIQFQNNGVVDDSQLPKDRFSAERLKGVDSTLKIQPAKLEDSAVYLCASSWDRGAGTEAFFGQGTRLTVV.

This clonotype has ten or more counts. The chain is built from TRBV6-1 and TRBJ2-7; D uncertain. This CDR3 contains 14 residues. CDR1 and CDR2 from the germline V gene are MNHNS and SASEGT. V lost 3 bases, J lost 4 bases, and 13 bases lay in between. CDR3 in DNA: TGTGCCAGCAGTGAGGGGTCAGTACTTTACGAGCAGTACTTC. Translated, it gives CASSEGSVLYEQYF.

There are a few counts of this clonotype. This chain joins TRBV20-1 and TRBJ1-4; maybe TRBD1 (5 bases). The CDR3 totals 14 residues. Germline values: CDR1 DFQATT, CDR2 SNEGSKA (reference sequence). Trimming took off 0 bases at V and 5 bases at J, with 10 bases between the two ends. The CDR3 loop is CSARDPGTNEKLFF. CDR3 nucleotides: TGCAGTGCTAGAGACCCCGGGACCAATGAAAAACTGTTTTTT.

This chain links TRBV12-5 with TRBJ1-1, with D tentatively TRBD1 (6 bases). The length of the CDR3 is 13 residues. Per germline, CDR1 LGHNT and CDR2 FRNRAP. Trimming removed 7 bases from V and 7 bases from J, with 16 bases in between. CDR3 loop: CASALGGADEAFF. For the CDR3, the DNA is TGTGCTAGTGCCCTGGGGGGGGCCGATGAAGCTTTCTTT. Drawing the rest from reference TRBV12-5 and TRBJ1-1, the complete variable domain is DARVTQTPRHKVTEMGQEVTMRCQPILGHNTVFWYRQTMMQGLELLAYFRNRAPLDDSGMPKDRFSAEMPDATLATLKIQPSEPRDSAVYFCASALGGADEAFFGQGTRLTVV.

There are a few counts of this clonotype. The J gene is TRBJ1-2, the V gene TRBV4-1; D ambiguous. V was trimmed by 4 bases and J by 2 bases, leaving 14 bases between them. The CDR3 sequence is 15 residues long. Per the germline V gene, CDR1 is MGHRA and CDR2 is YSYEKL. The CDR3 DNA follows: TGCGCCAGCAGCCCCTACCCCACCCTCAACTATGGCTACACCTTC. The encoded protein is CASSPYPTLNYGYTF.

This clonotype was seen at least ten times. The V call is TRBV2, the J call TRBJ1-5, with D maybe TRBD1 (6 bases). Trimming left V 4 bases short and J 4 bases short, with 11 bases between. CDR3 length: 14 residues. Germline V gene data show CDR1 as SNHLY and CDR2 as FYNNEI. The CDR3 is CASSAGAPNQPQHF. The CDR3 region has the DNA TGTGCCAGCAGTGCGGGGGCACCAAATCAGCCCCAGCATTTT.

This chain joins TRBV20-1 and TRBJ1-4; tentatively, D is TRBD1 (5 bases). The germline V and J ends were trimmed by 0 bases and 6 bases, with 11 bases remaining between them. Per germline, CDR1 DFQATT and CDR2 SNEGSKA (reference sequence). The CDR3 extends over 14 amino acids. The CDR3 bases are TGCAGTGCTAGAGATCTGACAGAATATGAAAAACTGTTTTTT. The encoded protein is CSARDLTEYEKLFF.

The chain combines TRBV5-1 with TRBJ2-1; TRBD1 matches 8 bases. Germline V CDR1 and CDR2: SGHRS, YFSETQ. The junction had 5 bases not matched to a gene; V was cut back by 0 bases and J by 6 bases. There are 15 residues in the CDR3. CDR3 DNA: TGCGCCAGCAGCTTGGGGGACAGGATCAGCAATGAGCAGTTCTTC. Its translation is CASSLGDRISNEQFF.

This clonotype appeared many times. The J gene is TRBJ2-3, the V gene TRBV30, with a tentative D call TRBD2 (5 bases). With 1 base removed from V and 5 bases from J, the gap between germline ends came to 7 bases. The germline V gene has CDR1 GTSNPN and CDR2 SVGIG (reference sequence). The CDR3 loop spans 12 amino acids. The CDR3 sequence: CAWSGRGDTQYF. The CDR3 bases are TGTGCCTGGAGTGGTCGGGGAGATACGCAGTATTTT.

This clonotype was observed many times. The CDR3 is CASSFGGNTDTQYF. The CDR3 DNA reads as TGCGCCAGCAGCTTTGGAGGGAACACAGATACGCAGTATTTT. The V gene is TRBV5-1, the J gene TRBJ2-3; perhaps TRBD2 as D (6 bases). The CDR3 loop spans 14 amino acids. Looked up from germline, CDR1 is SGHRS and CDR2 is YFSETQ. Trimming took 2 bases from V and 2 from J, leaving 9 bases between them.

This clonotype showed up many times. This chain links TRBV3-1 with TRBJ1-4; 9 nucleotides align to TRBD1. CDR3 size: 16 residues. Per germline, CDR1 LGHDT and CDR2 YNNKEL (reference sequence). Losses at the gene ends were 0 bases for V and 8 bases for J; bases not matched to a gene: 7. The CDR3 protein is CASSQDGGTGYEKLFF. In nucleotides, the CDR3 is TGTGCCAGCAGCCAAGATGGGGGGACAGGGTACGAAAAACTGTTTTTT.

This clonotype was detected ten times or more. The chain combines TRBV13 with TRBJ2-5, with D maybe TRBD1 (5 bases). The CDR3 is 14 amino acids. CDR1 is PRHDT, CDR2 FYEKMQ, per germline (reference sequence). V lost 5 bases, J lost 1 base, and 11 bases lay in between. The CDR3 is CASSRGHIQETQYF. CDR3 sequence (DNA): TGTGCCAGCAGCCGAGGACATATCCAAGAGACCCAGTACTTC. Drawing the rest from reference TRBV13 and TRBJ2-5, the complete variable domain is AAGVIQSPRHLIKEKRETATLKCYPIPRHDTVYWYQQGPGQDPQFLISFYEKMQSDKGSIPDRFSAQQFSDYHSELNMSSLELGDSALYFCASSRGHIQETQYFGPGTRLLVL.

The chain links TRBV30 to TRBJ1-4; 8 nucleotides agree with TRBD1. V gave up 5 bases and J gave up 6 bases; unmatched junction bases: 8. Germline-derived CDR1 and CDR2 are GTSNPN and SVGIG (reference sequence). CDR3 length: 14 residues. The CDR3 DNA follows: TGTGCCTGGGGCTTCGGGACAGGTGATGAAAAACTGTTTTTT. Translated, it gives CAWGFGTGDEKLFF.

The V and J genes are TRBV5-1 and TRBJ2-3, with 14 bases matching TRBD2. Germline loops: CDR1 SGHRS, CDR2 YFSETQ. The CDR3 is 16 amino acids. V dropped 4 bases and J dropped 5; count of bases not matched to a gene: 6. In nucleotides, the CDR3 is TGCGCCAGCAGCATTGGACTAGCGGGAGGCCGAGATACGCAGTATTTT. This gives the protein CASSIGLAGGRDTQYF.

The V and J genes are TRBV28 and TRBJ2-5; D not resolved. This CDR3 spans 13 amino acids. Trimming removed 3 bases at V and 5 bases at J, with 10 bases between. Germline CDR1 and CDR2: MDHEN and SYDVKM. The CDR3 region is CASSLRSRETQYF. The CDR3 nucleotides read TGTGCCAGCAGTTTGCGGAGCAGGGAGACCCAGTACTTC.

The chain uses TRBV10-2 and TRBJ2-1, with TRBD2 matching over 8 bases. Germline V gives CDR1 WSHSY, CDR2 SAAADI. After removal of 5 bases from V and 4 bases from J, the junction contained 4 bases not matched to a gene. This CDR3 is 14 amino acids long. The CDR3 loop reads CASSPGLDYNEQFF. CDR3 sequence (DNA): TGCGCCAGCAGTCCGGGACTAGATTACAATGAGCAGTTCTTC.

There are many counts of this clonotype. J is TRBJ2-7 and V is TRBV27; tentative D call: TRBD1 (5 bases). The germline V gene has CDR1 MNHEY and CDR2 SMNVEV (reference sequence). This CDR3 has 16 residues. Deletions cut 5 bases from V and 0 bases from J, with 17 bases between. The CDR3 spells CASSASPRVRSYEQYF. Here the CDR3 DNA reads TGTGCCAGCAGTGCCTCTCCCAGGGTCCGCTCCTACGAGCAGTACTTC.

This clonotype was seen more than once but under ten times. The chain recombines TRBV6-1 with TRBJ1-6, with no clear D. Per germline, CDR1 MNHNS and CDR2 SASEGT. The CDR3 spans 15 residues. V was shortened by 9 bases and J by 8 bases, with 20 bases between the two germline ends. The CDR3 sequence is CASAFLLPSDSPLHF. CDR3 nucleotides: TGTGCCAGTGCCTTCTTGTTACCATCCGATTCACCCCTCCACTTT.